This T cell receptor (beta chain) derives from a study of response to subunit inactivated influenza vaccine. General study findings and limits: It was suggested by the authors that few new T cells are recruited by each seasonal influenza vaccination.

TCRdb fed the RT-PCR reads into MiXCR, producing one record per CDR3 protein. This repertoire shows 250,000 to 350,000 distinct CDR3 sequences, about 20% found once; its top ten account for 10%. This clonotype was seen only a few times. Its antigen is currently unknown. In germline, CDR1 is SEHNR, CDR2 FQNEAQ (reference sequence). CDR3 length: 15 amino acids. V shed 5 bases and J shed 2 bases, with 12 bases lying between them. This clonotype was obtained from a man aged 45 to 70 who received an inactivated influenza vaccine. The input for sequencing was PBMCs from blood, taken about 20 months after vaccination. J is TRBJ1-4 and V is TRBV7-9; D is uncertain. CDR3 amino acids: CASSEPLRTNEKLFF. In DNA form, the CDR3 reads TGTGCCAGCAGCGAACCTTTAAGGACTAATGAAAAACTGTTTTTT. Full variable domain (missing parts from reference TRBV7-9 and TRBJ1-4): DTGVSQNPRHKITKRGQNVTFRCDPISEHNRLYWYRQTLGQGPEFLTYFQNEAQLEKSRLLSDRFSAERPKGSFSTLEIQRTEQGDSAMYLCASSEPLRTNEKLFFGSGTQLSVL.